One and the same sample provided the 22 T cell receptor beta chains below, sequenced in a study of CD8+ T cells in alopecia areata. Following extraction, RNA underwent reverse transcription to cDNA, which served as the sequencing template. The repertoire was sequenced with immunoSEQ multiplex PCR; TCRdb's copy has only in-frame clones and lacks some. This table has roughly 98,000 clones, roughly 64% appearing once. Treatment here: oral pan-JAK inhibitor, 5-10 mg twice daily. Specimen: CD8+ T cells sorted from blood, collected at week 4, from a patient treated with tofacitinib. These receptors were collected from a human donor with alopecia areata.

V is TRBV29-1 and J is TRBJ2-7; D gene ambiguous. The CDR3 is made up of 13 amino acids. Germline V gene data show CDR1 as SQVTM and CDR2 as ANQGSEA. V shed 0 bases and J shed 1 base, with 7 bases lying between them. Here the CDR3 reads CSVEDPQSYEQYF. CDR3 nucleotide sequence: TGCAGCGTTGAAGATCCACAGTCCTACGAGCAGTACTTC.

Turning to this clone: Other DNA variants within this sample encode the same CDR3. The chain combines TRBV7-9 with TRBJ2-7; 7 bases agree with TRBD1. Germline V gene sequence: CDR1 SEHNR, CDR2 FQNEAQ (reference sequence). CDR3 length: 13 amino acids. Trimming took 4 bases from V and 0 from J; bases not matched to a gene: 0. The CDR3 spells CASSWDSSYEQYF. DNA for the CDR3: TGTGCCAGCAGCTGGGACAGCTCCTACGAGCAGTACTTC.

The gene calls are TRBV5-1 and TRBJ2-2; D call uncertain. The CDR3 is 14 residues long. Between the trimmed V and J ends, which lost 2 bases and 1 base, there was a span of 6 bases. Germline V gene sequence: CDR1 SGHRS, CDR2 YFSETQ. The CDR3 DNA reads TGCGCCAGCAGCTTATTCGAGAACACCGGGGAGCTGTTTTTT. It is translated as CASSLFENTGELFF.

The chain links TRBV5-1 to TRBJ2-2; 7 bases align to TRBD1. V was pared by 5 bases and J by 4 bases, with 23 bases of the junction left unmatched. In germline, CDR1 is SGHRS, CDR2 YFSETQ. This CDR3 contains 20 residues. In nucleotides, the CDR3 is TGCGCCAGCAGTCGCTTATCTCCCTCGACAGGGAATCGGGGCACCGGGGAGCTGTTTTTT. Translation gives CASSRLSPSTGNRGTGELFF.

CDR3 DNA: TGTGCCAGCAGCTCACCGGGACAGGGGGCGAGAGAGACCCAGTACTTC. This codes for CASSSPGQGARETQYF. The rearrangement joins TRBV9 to TRBJ2-5; 12 bases are shared with TRBD1. The germline V gene has CDR1 SGDLS and CDR2 YYNGEE. This CDR3 comprises 16 residues. V shed 4 bases and J 4 bases; nucleotides not matched to a gene: 8.

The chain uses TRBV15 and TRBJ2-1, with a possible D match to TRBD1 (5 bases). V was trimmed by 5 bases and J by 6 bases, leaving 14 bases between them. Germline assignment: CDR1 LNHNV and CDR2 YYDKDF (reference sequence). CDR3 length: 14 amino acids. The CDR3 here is CATSDIQGFNEQFF. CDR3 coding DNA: TGTGCCACCAGCGATATCCAGGGTTTCAATGAGCAGTTCTTC.

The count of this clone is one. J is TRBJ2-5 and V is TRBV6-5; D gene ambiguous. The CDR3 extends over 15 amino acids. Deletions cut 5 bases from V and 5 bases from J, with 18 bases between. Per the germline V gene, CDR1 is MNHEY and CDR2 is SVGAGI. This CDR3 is CASSKMDPSAETQYF. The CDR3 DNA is TGTGCCAGCAGTAAGATGGACCCCTCAGCGGAGACCCAGTACTTC.

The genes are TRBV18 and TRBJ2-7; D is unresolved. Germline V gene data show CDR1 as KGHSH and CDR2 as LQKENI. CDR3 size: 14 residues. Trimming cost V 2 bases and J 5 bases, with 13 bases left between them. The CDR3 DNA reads TGTGCCAGCTCACCAATAAGACCCACAGACGAGCAGTACTTC. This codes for CASSPIRPTDEQYF.

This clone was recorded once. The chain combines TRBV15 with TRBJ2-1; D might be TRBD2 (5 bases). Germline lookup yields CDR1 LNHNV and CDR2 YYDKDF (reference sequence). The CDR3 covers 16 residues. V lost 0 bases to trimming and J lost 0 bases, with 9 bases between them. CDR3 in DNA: TGTGCCACCAGCAGAGATCGGGGATACTCCTACAATGAGCAGTTCTTC. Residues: CATSRDRGYSYNEQFF.

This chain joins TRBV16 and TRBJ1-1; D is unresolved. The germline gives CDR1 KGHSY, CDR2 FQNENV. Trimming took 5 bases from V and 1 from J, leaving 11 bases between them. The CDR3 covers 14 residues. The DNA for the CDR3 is TGTGCCAGCAGCGAAACACGGCCGAACACTGAAGCTTTCTTT. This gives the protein CASSETRPNTEAFF. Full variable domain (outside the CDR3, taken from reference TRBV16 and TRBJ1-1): GEEVAQTPKHLVRGEGQKAKLYCAPIKGHSYVFWYQQVLKNEFKFLISFQNENVFDETGMPKERFSAKCLPNSPCSLEIQATKLEDSAVYFCASSETRPNTEAFFGQGTRLTVV.

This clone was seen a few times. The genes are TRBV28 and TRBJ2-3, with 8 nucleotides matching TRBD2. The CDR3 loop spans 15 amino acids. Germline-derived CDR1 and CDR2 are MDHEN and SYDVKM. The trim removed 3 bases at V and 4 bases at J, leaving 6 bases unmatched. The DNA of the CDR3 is TGTGCCAGCAGTTTTTCGAGACTAGCGCCAGATACGCAGTATTTT. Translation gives CASSFSRLAPDTQYF. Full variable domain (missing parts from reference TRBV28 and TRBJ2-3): DVKVTQSSRYLVKRTGEKVFLECVQDMDHENMFWYRQDPGLGLRLIYFSYDVKMKEKGDIPEGYSVSREKKERFSLILESASTNQTSMYLCASSFSRLAPDTQYFGPGTRLTVL.

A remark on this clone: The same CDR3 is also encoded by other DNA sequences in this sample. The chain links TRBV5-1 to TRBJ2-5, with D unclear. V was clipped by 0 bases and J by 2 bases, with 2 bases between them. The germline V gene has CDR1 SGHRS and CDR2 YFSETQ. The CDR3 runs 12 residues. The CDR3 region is CASSLDQETQYF. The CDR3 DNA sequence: TGCGCCAGCAGCTTGGATCAAGAGACCCAGTACTTC.

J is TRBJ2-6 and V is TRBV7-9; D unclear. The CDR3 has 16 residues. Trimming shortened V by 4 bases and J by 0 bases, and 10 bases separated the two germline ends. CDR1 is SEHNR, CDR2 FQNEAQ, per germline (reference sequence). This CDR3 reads CASSSAPPSGANVLTF. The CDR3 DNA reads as TGTGCCAGCAGCTCTGCGCCCCCCTCTGGGGCCAACGTCCTGACTTTC.

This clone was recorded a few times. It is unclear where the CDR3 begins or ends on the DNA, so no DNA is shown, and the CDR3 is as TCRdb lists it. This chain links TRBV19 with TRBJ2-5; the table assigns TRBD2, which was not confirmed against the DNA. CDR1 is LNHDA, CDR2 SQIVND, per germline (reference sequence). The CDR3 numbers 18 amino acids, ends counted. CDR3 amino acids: CASTSGLAGGSGQETQYF.

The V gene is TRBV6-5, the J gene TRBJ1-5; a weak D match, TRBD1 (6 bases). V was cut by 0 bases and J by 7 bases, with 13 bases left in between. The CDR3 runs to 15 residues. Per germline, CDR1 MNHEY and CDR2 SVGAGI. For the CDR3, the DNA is TGTGCCAGCAGTTACTCGGAGACAGGAGCCCAGCCCCAGCATTTT. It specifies CASSYSETGAQPQHF.

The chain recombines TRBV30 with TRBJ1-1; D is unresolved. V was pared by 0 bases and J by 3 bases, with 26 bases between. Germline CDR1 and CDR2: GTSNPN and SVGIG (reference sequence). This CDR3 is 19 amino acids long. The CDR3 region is CAWSVWVISGAGDHTEAFF. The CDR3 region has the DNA TGTGCCTGGAGTGTATGGGTCATCAGTGGTGCAGGAGACCACACTGAAGCTTTCTTT. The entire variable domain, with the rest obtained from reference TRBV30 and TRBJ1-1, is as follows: SQTIHQWPATLVQPVGSPLSLECTVEGTSNPNLYWYRQAAGRGLQLLFYSVGIGQISSEVPQNLSASRPQDRQFILSSKKLLLSDSGFYLCAWSVWVISGAGDHTEAFFGQGTRLTVV.

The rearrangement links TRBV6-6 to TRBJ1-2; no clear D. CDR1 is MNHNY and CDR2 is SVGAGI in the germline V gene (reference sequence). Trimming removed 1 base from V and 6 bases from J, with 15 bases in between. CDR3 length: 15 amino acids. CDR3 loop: CASSYWGLNVDGYTF. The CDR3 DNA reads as TGTGCCAGCAGTTACTGGGGTCTGAACGTCGATGGCTACACCTTC.

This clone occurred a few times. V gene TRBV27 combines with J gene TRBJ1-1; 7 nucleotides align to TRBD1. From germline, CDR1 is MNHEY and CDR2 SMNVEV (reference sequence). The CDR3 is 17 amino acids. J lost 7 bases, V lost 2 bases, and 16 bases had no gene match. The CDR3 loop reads CASSLLTPRGQADEAFF. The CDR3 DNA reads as TGTGCCAGCAGTTTACTAACACCGAGGGGGCAAGCCGATGAAGCTTTCTTT.

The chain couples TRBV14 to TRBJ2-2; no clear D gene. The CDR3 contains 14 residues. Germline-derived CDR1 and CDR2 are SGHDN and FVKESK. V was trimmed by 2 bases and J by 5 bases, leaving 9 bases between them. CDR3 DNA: TGTGCCAGCAGCCAATTGGATACTACCGGGGAGCTGTTTTTT. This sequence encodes CASSQLDTTGELFF.

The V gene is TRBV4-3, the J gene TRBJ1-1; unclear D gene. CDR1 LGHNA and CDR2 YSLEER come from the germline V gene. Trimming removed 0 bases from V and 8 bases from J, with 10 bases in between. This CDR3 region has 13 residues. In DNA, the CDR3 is TGCGCCAGCAGCCAAGATCTTGATTGGGAAGCTTTCTTT. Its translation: CASSQDLDWEAFF.

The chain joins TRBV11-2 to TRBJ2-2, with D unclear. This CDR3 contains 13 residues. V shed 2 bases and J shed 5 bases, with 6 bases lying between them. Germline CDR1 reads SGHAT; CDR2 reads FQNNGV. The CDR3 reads CASSLSLTGELFF. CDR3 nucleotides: TGTGCCAGCAGCTTATCCCTAACCGGGGAGCTGTTTTTT. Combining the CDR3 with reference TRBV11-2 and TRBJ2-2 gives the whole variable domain EAGVAQSPRYKIIEKRQSVAFWCNPISGHATLYWYQQILGQGPKLLIQFQNNGVVDDSQLPKDRFSAERLKGVDSTLKIQPAKLEDSAVYLCASSLSLTGELFFGEGSRLTVL.

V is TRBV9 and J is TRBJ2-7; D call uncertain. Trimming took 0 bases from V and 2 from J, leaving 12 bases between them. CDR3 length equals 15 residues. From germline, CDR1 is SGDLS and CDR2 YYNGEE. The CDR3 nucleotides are TGTGCCAGCAGCGTAGGTTCGGAGTCCCCCTACGAGCAGTACTTC. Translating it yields CASSVGSESPYEQYF.